This T cell receptor (beta chain) came from a study of T cell responses to AZD1222 COVID-19 vaccine. For the study at large: Second-dose recipients at about 4 or about 12 weeks were treated as one pooled group. General study findings and limits: It should be noted that donors were predominantly white British and more often female, and clonal diversity was possibly underestimated. No day 14 peak samples; only post-peak repertoires were characterized. Just five or six AZD1222 recipients were seropositive at baseline.

With V trimmed by 0 bases and J by 7 bases, 3 bases remained unmatched. Germline CDR1 and CDR2: SGHRS and YFSETQ. This CDR3 spans 14 amino acids. The method was immunoSEQ multiplex PCR; TCRdb's version includes in-frame clones alone and lacks a portion of them. This table holds around 120,000 clones, 93% found once. In the case of this clone: The antigen remains unidentified.

The TCR sequence derives from an adult in good health. The V call is TRBV5-1, the J call TRBJ2-7; 11 positions match TRBD1. The starting material was peripheral blood, obtained on day 0 of AZD1222 vaccination. The CDR3 nucleotides are TGCGCCAGCAGCTTGGGTGGGACAGGGGGAGAGCAGTACTTC. Translating gives CASSLGGTGGEQYF.